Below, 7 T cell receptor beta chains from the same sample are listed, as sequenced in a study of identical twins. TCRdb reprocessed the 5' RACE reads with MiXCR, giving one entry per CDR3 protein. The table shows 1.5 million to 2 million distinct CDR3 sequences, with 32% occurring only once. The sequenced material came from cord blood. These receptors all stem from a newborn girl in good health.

The CDR3 loop reads CSARDPGGQPQHF. CDR3 nucleotide sequence: TGCAGTGCTAGAGATCCGGGGGGACAGCCCCAGCATTTT. This chain uses TRBV20-1 with TRBJ1-5; D is perhaps TRBD1 (5 bases). Germline V gene data show CDR1 as DFQATT and CDR2 as SNEGSKA (reference sequence). The CDR3 is made up of 13 amino acids. With 0 bases removed from V and 7 bases from J, the gap between germline ends came to 10 bases.

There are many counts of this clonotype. The CDR3 coding sequence is TGCAGCGCCCGGGGGGGACCCTCCTACGAGCAGTACTTC. Translated: CSARGGPSYEQYF. This chain connects TRBV20-1 to TRBJ2-7; 8 bases align to TRBD2. The CDR3 covers 13 residues. Germline V CDR1 and CDR2: DFQATT, SNEGSKA (reference sequence).

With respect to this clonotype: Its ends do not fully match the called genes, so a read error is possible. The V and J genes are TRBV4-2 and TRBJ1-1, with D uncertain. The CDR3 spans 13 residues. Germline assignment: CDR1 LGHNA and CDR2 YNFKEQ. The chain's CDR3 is CANSQDRNTEAFF. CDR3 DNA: TGTGCCAACAGCCAAGATCGTAACACTGAAGCTTTCTTT.

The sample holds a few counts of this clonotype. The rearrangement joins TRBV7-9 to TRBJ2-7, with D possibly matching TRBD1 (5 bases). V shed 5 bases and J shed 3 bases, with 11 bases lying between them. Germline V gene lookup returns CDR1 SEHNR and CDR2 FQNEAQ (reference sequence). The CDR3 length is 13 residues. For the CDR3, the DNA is TGTGCCAGCAGCCCTAAAACAGGCTACGAGCAGTACTTC. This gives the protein CASSPKTGYEQYF.

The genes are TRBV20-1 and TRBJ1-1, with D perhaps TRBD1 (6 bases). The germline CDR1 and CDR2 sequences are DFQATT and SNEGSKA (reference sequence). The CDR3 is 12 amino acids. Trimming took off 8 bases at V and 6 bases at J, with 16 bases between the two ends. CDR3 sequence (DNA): TGCAGTACTCAACAGGGTGGCGCTGAAGCTTTCTTT. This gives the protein CSTQQGGAEAFF.

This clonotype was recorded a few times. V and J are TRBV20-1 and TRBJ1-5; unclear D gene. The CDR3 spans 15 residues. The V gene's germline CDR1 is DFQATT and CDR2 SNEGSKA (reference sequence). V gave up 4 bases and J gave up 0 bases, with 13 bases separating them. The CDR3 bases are TGCAGTGCTACAACCGACTGGGTTAGCAATCAGCCCCAGCATTTT. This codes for CSATTDWVSNQPQHF.

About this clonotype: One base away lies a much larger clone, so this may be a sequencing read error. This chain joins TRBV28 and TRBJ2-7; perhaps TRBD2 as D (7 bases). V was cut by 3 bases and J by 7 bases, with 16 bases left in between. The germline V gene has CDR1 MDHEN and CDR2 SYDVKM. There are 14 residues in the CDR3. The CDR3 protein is CASSLAGARNEQYF. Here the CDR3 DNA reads TGTGCCAGCAGTTTGGCGGGGGCGAGGAATGAGCAGTACTTC. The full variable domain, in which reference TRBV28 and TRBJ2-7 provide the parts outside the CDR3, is DVKVTQSSRYLVKRTGEKVFLECVQDMDHENMFWYRQDPGLGLRLIYFSYDVKMKEKGDIPEGYSVSREKKERFSLILESASTNQTSMYLCASSLAGARNEQYFGPGTRLTVT.